One sample yielded the 11 T cell receptor beta chains listed below, sequenced in a study of blood T cell repertoires in COVID-19. The assay was immunoSEQ multiplex PCR, and TCRdb's table has in-frame clones only and misses some. The sample yields some 83,000 clones, approximately 88% seen once. Sequencing was carried out using peripheral blood. The receptors derive from a woman older than 75 with active or convalescent COVID-19.

The chain links TRBV2 to TRBJ2-1, with D possibly being TRBD2 (6 bases). The V gene lost 6 bases and the J gene lost 4 bases, with 16 bases spanning the gap. The CDR3 length is 15 residues. Germline V gene sequence: CDR1 SNHLY, CDR2 FYNNEI. The CDR3 loop is CASRIGGANYNEQFF. CDR3 nucleotides: TGTGCCAGCAGGATTGGAGGGGCGAATTACAATGAGCAGTTCTTC.

CDR3 sequence reads: CASSPSGLAGGDEQFF. CDR3 nucleotides: TGTGCCAGCAGCCCTAGCGGGCTAGCGGGGGGGGATGAGCAGTTCTTC. The chain joins TRBV7-2 to TRBJ2-1; 12 bases align to TRBD2. The CDR3 has 16 residues. V shed 5 bases and J 8 bases; nucleotides not matched to a gene: 10. The germline V gene has CDR1 SGHTA and CDR2 FQGNSA.

The chain combines TRBV6-4 with TRBJ2-3; 9 positions agree with TRBD2. Losses at the gene ends were 6 bases for V and 5 bases for J; bases not matched to a gene: 9. The CDR3 is made up of 15 amino acids. Germline CDR1 is MRHNA and CDR2 is SNTAGT. The CDR3 DNA sequence: TGTGCCAGCAGCCTGCGGGGGGGCCGAGGAGATACGCAGTATTTT. Translated: CASSLRGGRGDTQYF.

This sequence joins TRBV19 and TRBJ2-7; D perhaps matches TRBD1 (6 bases). From germline, CDR1 is LNHDA and CDR2 SQIVND (reference sequence). V lost 9 bases and J 0 bases, leaving 12 bases between the germline ends. This CDR3 contains 13 residues. CDR3 sequence reads: CASGQSSSYEQYF. CDR3 nucleotides: TGTGCCAGCGGACAGTCTAGCTCCTACGAGCAGTACTTC.

V and J are TRBV5-4 and TRBJ2-3; 10 positions agree with TRBD2. V was pared by 2 bases and J by 2 bases, with 8 bases of the junction left unmatched. CDR1 is SGHNT, CDR2 YYREEE, per germline (reference sequence). The CDR3 is 17 amino acids. As DNA, the CDR3 is TGTGCCAGCAGCTTAAGGCTAGCGGGGGCCCACACAGATACGCAGTATTTT. It yields the protein CASSLRLAGAHTDTQYF.

The chain recombines TRBV3-1 (or the pseudogene TRBV3-2) with TRBJ1-2, with D unresolved. Germline V gives CDR1 LGHDT, CDR2 YNNKEL (reference sequence). Trimming took 0 bases from V and 8 from J, leaving 19 bases between them. The CDR3 is made up of 16 amino acids. CDR3 DNA: TGTGCCAGCAGCCAAGATAGTAGCCGTATTCGAGGGGGCTACACCTTC. Amino acid sequence: CASSQDSSRIRGGYTF.

V gene TRBV7-8 combines with J gene TRBJ2-7; D is ambiguous. The CDR3 has 16 residues. The V end lost 2 bases, the J end lost 7 bases, and 21 bases lay between the germline ends. The germline V gene has CDR1 SGHVS and CDR2 FQNEAQ. Here the CDR3 reads CASSLRRRQPSGEQYF. CDR3 DNA sequence: TGTGCCAGCAGCTTAAGAAGGCGGCAGCCCTCCGGGGAGCAGTACTTC.

This chain connects TRBV5-1 to TRBJ1-5; TRBD1 agrees at 9 bases. Losses at the gene ends were 1 base for V and 5 bases for J; bases not matched to a gene: 4. Germline V gene data show CDR1 as SGHRS and CDR2 as YFSETQ. This CDR3 region has 15 residues. CDR3: CASSLLGTGYQPQHF. Written as DNA, the CDR3 is TGCGCCAGCAGCTTGTTGGGGACAGGGTATCAGCCCCAGCATTTT.

This chain uses TRBV7-2 with TRBJ1-5; tentatively, D is TRBD1 (5 bases). V was trimmed by 1 base and J by 2 bases, leaving 12 bases between them. The CDR3 contains 16 residues. The germline CDR1 and CDR2 sequences are SGHTA and FQGNSA. The CDR3 coding sequence is TGTGCCAGCAGCTTAGGGGGCGTAGGGCGCAATCAGCCCCAGCATTTT. Protein: CASSLGGVGRNQPQHF.

The chain joins TRBV5-1 to TRBJ1-5, with 7 bases that match TRBD1. The CDR3 runs to 16 residues. Trimming at V came to 4 bases and at J to 2 bases, leaving 9 bases not matched to a gene. The germline gives CDR1 SGHRS, CDR2 YFSETQ. Here the CDR3 reads CASSPEGAYGNQPQHF. CDR3 in DNA: TGCGCCAGCAGCCCCGAGGGGGCTTACGGCAATCAGCCCCAGCATTTT.

The chain has TRBV5-1 and TRBJ2-3, with 7 bases matching TRBD2. The germline gives CDR1 SGHRS, CDR2 YFSETQ. V was clipped by 3 bases and J by 2 bases; unmatched bases: 3. CDR3 length: 14 amino acids. CDR3: CASSSGTTTDTQYF. CDR3 in DNA: TGCGCCAGCAGCTCCGGGACTACCACAGATACGCAGTATTTT. The complete variable domain, with remaining parts taken from reference TRBV5-1 and TRBJ2-3, reads KAGVTQTPRYLIKTRGQQVTLSCSPISGHRSVSWYQQTPGQGLQFLFEYFSETQRNKGNFPGRFSGRQFSNSRSEMNVSTLELGDSALYLCASSSGTTTDTQYFGPGTRLTVL.